The T cell receptor (beta chain) under discussion was sequenced for a study of high-grade serous ovarian cancer treatment subgroups. This clone was seen once. This same CDR3 is encoded by further DNA sequences in the sample. Tumor samples were obtained before definitive surgery or chemotherapy. The CDR3 totals 13 residues. Trimming took off 2 bases at V and 3 bases at J, with 8 bases between the two ends. Germline assignment: CDR1 SGDLS and CDR2 YYNGEE. Using immunoSEQ multiplex PCR, the repertoire was profiled, and TCRdb retains in-frame clones only, with some absent. The top ten hold 10% to 13% of the sample, which has about 8,600 clones, roughly 78% seen once.

Input material: tumor tissue. The chain combines TRBV9 with TRBJ2-5; TRBD1 is a possible D gene (6 bases). This receptor was taken from a human donor with high-grade serous ovarian cancer. As DNA, the CDR3 is TGTGCCAGCAGCGTGGCAGGGGAAGAGACCCAGTACTTC. Translating gives CASSVAGEETQYF.